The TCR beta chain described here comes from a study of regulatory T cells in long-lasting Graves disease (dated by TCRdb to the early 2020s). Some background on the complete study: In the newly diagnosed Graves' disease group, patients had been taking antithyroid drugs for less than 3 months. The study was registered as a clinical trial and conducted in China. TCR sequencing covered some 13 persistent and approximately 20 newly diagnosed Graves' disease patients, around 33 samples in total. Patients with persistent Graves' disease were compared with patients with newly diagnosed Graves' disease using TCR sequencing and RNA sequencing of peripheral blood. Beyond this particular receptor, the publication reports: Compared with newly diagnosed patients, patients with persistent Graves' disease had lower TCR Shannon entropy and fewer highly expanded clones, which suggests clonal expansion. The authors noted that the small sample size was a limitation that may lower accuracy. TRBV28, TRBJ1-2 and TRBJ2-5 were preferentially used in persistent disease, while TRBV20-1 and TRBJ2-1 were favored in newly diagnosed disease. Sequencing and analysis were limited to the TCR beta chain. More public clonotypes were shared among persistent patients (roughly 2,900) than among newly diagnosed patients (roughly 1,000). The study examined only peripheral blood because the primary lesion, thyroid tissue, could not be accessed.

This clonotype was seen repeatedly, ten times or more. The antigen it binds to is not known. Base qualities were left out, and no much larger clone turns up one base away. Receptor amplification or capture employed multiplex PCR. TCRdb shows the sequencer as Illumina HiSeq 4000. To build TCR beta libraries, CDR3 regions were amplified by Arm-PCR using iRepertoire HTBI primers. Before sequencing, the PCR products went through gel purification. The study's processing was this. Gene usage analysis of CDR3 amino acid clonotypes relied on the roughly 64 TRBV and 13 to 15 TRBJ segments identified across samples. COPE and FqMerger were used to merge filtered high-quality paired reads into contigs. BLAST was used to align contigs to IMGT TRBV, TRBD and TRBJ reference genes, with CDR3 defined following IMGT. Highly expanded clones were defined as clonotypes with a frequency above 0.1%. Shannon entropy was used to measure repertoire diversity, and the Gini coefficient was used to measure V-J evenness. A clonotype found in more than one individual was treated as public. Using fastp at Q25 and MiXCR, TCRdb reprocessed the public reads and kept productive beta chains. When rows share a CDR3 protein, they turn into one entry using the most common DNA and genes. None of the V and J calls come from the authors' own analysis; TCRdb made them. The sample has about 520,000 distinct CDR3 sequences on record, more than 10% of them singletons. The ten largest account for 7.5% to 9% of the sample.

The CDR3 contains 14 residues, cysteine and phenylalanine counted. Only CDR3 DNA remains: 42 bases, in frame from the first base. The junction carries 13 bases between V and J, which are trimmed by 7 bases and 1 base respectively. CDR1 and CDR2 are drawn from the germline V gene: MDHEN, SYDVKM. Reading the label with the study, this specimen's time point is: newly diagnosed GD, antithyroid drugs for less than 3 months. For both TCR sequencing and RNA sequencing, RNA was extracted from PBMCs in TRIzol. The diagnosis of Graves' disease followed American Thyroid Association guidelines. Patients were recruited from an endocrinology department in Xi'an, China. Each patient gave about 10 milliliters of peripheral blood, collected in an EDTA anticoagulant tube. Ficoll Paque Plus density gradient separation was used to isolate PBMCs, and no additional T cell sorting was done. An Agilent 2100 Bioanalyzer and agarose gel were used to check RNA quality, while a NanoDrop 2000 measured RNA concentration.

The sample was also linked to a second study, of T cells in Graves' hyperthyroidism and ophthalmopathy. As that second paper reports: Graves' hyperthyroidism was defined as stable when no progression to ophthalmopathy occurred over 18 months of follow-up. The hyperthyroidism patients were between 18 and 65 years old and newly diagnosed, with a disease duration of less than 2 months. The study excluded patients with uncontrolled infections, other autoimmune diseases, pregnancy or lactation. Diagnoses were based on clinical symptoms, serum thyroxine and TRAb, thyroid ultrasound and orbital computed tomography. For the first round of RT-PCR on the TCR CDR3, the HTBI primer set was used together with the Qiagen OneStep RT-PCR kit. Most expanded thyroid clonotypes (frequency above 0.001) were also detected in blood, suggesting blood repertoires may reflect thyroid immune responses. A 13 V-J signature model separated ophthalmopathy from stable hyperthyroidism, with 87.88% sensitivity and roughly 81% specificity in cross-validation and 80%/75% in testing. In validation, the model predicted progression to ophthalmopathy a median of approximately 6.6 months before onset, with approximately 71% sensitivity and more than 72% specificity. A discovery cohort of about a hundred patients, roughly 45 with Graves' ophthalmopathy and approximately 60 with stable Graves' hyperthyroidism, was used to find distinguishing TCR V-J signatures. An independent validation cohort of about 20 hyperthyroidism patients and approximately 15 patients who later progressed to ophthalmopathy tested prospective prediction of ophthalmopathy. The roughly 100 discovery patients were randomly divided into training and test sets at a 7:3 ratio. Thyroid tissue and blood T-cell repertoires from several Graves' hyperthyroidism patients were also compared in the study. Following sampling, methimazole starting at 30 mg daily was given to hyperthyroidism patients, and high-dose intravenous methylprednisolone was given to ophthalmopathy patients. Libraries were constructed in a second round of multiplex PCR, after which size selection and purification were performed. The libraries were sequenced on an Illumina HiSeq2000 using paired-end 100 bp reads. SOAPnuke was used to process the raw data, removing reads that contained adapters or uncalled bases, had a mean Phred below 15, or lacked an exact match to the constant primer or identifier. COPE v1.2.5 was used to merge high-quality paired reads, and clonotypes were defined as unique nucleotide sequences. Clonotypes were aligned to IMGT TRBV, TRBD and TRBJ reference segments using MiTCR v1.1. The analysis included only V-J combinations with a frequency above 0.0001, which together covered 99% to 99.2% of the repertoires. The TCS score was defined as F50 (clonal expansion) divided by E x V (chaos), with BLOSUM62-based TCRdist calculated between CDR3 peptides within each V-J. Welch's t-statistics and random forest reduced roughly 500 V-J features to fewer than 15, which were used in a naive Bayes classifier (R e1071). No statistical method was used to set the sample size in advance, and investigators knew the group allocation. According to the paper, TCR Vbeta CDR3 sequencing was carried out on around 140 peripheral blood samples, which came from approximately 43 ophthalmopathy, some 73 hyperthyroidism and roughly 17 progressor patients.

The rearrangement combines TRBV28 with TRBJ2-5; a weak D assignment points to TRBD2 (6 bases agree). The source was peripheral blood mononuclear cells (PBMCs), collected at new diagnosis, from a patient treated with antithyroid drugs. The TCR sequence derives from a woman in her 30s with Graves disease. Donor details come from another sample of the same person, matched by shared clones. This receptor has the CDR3 CASNFGSLQETQYF. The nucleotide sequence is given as TGTGCCAGCAATTTCGGGAGCCTCCAAGAGACCCAGTACTTC.